This T cell receptor (beta chain) is from a study of cytomegalovirus exposure and HLA in healthy donors. Overall study results and limits: Most of the TCR beta V segments (in an earlier analysis) were productive either about 87% or about 30% of the time. With later analysis, a missense DCLRE1C variant became linked to TCR beta V- and J-gene trimming.

The germline gives CDR1 SNHLY, CDR2 FYNNEI. Deletions cut 8 bases from V and 2 bases from J, with 13 bases between. The CDR3 runs to 13 residues. Concerning this clone: Its antigen is as yet unknown.

Primers for the PCR totalled 60 Vbeta and 13 Jbeta. In the original analysis: In a later analysis, 80 million to 100 million unique TCR beta chains included roughly 11 million shared by two or more donors. The assay was immunoSEQ multiplex PCR, and TCRdb's table has in-frame clones only and misses some. V and J calls and clone size are as listed in that table; D and trimming were resolved from the DNA. The table records around 100,000 clones, 80% to 90% of them present only once. The rearrangement joins TRBV2 to TRBJ2-7; perhaps TRBD1 as D (6 bases). This sequence was found in a woman under 30 in good health and CMV-seronegative. Sequenced material: PBMCs. CDR3 nucleotides: TGTGCCAGCGGCTACGCAGGGGCCTACGAGCAGTACTTC. Translating gives CASGYAGAYEQYF.